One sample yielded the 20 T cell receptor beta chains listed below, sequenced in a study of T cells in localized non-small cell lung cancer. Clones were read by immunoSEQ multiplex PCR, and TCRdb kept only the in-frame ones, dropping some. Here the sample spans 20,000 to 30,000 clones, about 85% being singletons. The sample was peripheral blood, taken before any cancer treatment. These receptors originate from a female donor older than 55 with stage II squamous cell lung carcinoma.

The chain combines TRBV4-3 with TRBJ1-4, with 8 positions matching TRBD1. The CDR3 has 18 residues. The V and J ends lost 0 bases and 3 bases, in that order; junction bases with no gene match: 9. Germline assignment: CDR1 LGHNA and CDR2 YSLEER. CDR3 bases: TGCGCCAGCAGCCAAGATTTGTCCAGGGGGCAGGCTAATGAAAAACTGTTTTTT. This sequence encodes CASSQDLSRGQANEKLFF.

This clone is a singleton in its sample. As DNA, the CDR3 is TGTGCCAGCAGTTCAACCACCTACGGGCCCCAGCATTTT. Translated: CASSSTTYGPQHF. V is TRBV27 and J is TRBJ1-5, with D unresolved. The length of the CDR3 is 13 residues. Deletions cut 4 bases from V and 9 bases from J, with 13 bases between. CDR1 is MNHEY and CDR2 is SMNVEV in the germline V gene (reference sequence).

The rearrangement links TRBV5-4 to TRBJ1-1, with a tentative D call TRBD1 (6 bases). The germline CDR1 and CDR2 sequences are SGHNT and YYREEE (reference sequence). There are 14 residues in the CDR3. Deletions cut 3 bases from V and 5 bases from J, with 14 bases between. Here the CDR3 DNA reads TGTGCCAGCAGCTCCGAGGGGGGGCGGACTGAAGCTTTCTTT. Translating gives CASSSEGGRTEAFF.

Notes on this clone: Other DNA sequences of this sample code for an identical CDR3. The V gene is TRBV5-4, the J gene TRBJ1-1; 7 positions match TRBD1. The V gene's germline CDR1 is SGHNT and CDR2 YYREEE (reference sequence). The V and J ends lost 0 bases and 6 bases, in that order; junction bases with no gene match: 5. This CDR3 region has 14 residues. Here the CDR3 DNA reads TGTGCCAGCAGCTTGGCAAAGACAGGGTCTGAAGCTTTCTTT. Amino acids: CASSLAKTGSEAFF.

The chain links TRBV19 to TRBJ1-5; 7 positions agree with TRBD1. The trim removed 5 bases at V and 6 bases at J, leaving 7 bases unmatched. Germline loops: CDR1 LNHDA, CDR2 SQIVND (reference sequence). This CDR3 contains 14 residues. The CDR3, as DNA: TGTGCCAGTAGTGATACAGGGGTTGGTCAGCCCCAGCATTTT. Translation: CASSDTGVGQPQHF. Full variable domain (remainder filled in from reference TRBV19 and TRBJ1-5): DGGITQSPKYLFRKEGQNVTLSCEQNLNHDAMYWYRQDPGQGLRLIYYSQIVNDFQKGDIAEGYSVSREKKESFPLTVTSAQKNPTAFYLCASSDTGVGQPQHFGDGTRLSIL.

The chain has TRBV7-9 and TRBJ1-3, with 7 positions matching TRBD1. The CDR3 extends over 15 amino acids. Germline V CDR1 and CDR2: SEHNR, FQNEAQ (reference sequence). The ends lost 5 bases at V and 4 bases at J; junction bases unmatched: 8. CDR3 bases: TGTGCCAGCAGCCCCACCGGGACAGCAGGAAACACCATATATTTT. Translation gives CASSPTGTAGNTIYF.

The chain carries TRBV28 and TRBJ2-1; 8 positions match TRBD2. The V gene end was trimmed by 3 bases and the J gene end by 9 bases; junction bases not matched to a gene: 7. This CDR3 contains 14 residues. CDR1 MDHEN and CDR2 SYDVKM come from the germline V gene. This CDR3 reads CASSFSGRRAEQFF. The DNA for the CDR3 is TGTGCCAGCAGTTTCAGCGGGAGACGGGCTGAGCAGTTCTTC.

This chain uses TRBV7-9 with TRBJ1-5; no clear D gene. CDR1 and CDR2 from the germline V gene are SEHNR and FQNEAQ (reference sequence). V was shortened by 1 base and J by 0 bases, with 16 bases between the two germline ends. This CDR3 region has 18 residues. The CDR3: CASSLDWSIGDSNQPQHF. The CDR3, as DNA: TGTGCCAGCAGCTTAGATTGGAGTATAGGCGATAGCAATCAGCCCCAGCATTTT.

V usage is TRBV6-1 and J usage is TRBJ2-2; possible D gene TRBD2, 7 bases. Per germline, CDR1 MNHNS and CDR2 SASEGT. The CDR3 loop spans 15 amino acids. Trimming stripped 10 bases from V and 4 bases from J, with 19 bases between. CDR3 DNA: TGTGCCATCGTGGGGGGGCACGGGATCACCGGGGAGCTGTTTTTT. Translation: CAIVGGHGITGELFF.

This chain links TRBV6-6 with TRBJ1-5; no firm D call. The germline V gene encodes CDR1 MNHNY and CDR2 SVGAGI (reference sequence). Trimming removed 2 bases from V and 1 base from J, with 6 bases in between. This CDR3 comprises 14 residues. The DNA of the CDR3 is TGTGCCAGCAGTTACGGGGAGAGCAATCAGCCCCAGCATTTT. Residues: CASSYGESNQPQHF.

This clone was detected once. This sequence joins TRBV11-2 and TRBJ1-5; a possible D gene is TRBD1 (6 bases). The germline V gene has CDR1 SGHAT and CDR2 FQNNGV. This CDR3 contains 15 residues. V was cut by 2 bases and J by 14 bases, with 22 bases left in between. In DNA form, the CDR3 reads TGTGCCAGCAGCTTATCGCCCGACAGGAGAAGTATTAAGCATTTT. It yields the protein CASSLSPDRRSIKHF.

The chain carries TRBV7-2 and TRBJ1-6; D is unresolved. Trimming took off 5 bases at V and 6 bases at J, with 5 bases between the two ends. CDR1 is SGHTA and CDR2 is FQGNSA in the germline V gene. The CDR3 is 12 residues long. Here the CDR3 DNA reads TGTGCCAGCAGCCTGGGTAATTCACCCCTCCACTTT. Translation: CASSLGNSPLHF.

As DNA, the CDR3 is TGTGCCAGCAGCCGGGAGAGGACTTCCTACGAGCAGTACTTC. Amino acids: CASSRERTSYEQYF. The chain links TRBV5-4 to TRBJ2-7; the D gene is possibly TRBD2 (6 bases). The germline V gene has CDR1 SGHNT and CDR2 YYREEE (reference sequence). Trimming pared 4 bases from V and 1 base from J, leaving 12 bases between. This CDR3 is built from 14 residues.

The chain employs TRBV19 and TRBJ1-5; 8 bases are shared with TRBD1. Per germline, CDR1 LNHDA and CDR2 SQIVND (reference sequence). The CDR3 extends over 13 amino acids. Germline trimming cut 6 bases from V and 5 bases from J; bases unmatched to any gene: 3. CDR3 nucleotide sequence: TGTGCCAGTAGCCAGGGGGCCGATCAGCCCCAGCATTTT. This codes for CASSQGADQPQHF.

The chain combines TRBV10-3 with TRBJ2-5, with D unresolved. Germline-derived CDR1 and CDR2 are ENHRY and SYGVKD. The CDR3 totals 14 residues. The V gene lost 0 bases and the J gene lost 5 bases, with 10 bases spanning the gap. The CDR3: CAISESNGQETQYF. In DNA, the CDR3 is TGTGCCATCAGTGAGTCGAACGGCCAGGAGACCCAGTACTTC.

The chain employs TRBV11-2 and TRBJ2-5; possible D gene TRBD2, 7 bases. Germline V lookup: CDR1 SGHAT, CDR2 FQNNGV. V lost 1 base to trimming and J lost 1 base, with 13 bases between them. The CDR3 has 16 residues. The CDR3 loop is CASSLVWGGLQETQYF. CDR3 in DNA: TGTGCCAGCAGCTTAGTTTGGGGGGGCCTCCAAGAGACCCAGTACTTC.

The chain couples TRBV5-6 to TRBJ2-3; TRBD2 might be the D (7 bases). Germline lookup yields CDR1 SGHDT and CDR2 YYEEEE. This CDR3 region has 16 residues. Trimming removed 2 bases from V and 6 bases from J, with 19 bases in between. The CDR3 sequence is CASSFLGIPGGDTQYF. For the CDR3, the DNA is TGTGCCAGCAGCTTTCTCGGGATCCCGGGGGGCGATACGCAGTATTTT.

The CDR3: CASSYSPGAGNTIYF. CDR3 in DNA: TGTGCCAGCAGTTACTCGCCGGGGGCTGGAAACACCATATATTTT. This rearrangement joins TRBV6-5 to TRBJ1-3; perhaps TRBD1 as D (5 bases). The CDR3 is 15 amino acids. V was cut by 0 bases and J by 2 bases, with 8 bases left in between. The germline gives CDR1 MNHEY, CDR2 SVGAGI.

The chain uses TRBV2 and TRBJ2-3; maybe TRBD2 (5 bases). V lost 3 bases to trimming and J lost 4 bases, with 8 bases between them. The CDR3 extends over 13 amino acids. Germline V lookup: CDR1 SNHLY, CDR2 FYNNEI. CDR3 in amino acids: CASSEGDADTQYF. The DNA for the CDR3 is TGTGCCAGCAGTGAGGGAGATGCAGATACGCAGTATTTT.

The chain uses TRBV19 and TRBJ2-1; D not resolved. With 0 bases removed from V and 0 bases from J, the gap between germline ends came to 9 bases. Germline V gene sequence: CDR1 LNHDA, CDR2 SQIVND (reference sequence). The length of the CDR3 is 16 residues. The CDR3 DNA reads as TGTGCCAGTAGTATAGAGGGCCAGAGCTCCTACAATGAGCAGTTCTTC. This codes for CASSIEGQSSYNEQFF.